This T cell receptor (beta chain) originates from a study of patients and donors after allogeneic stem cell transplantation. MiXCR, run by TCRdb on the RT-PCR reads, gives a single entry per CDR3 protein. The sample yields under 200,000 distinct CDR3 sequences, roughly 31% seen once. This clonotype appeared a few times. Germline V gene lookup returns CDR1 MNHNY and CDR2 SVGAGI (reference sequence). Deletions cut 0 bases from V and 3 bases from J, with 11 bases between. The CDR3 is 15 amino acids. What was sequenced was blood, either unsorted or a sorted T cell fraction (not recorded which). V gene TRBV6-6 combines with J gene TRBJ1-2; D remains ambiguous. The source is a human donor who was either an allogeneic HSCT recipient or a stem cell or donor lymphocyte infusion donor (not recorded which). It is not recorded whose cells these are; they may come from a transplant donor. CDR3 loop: CASSYSKSMDYGYTF. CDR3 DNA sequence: TGTGCCAGCAGTTACTCGAAGAGCATGGACTATGGCTACACCTTC.